These 30 T cell receptor beta chains were sequenced from one sample in a study of blood T cell repertoires in COVID-19. Sequenced by immunoSEQ multiplex PCR; TCRdb stores in-frame clones only, minus some. The profile shows fewer than 300,000 clones, around 88% of them singletons. The sample taken for sequencing was PBMCs or T cells enriched from blood (not recorded which). These TCRs come from a woman aged 40 to 50 with acute COVID-19.

The count of this clone is one. This rearrangement joins TRBV11-3 to TRBJ2-1, with 9 bases identical to TRBD2. The CDR3 runs to 14 residues. V gave up 2 bases and J gave up 10 bases; unmatched junction bases: 6. CDR1 and CDR2 from the germline V gene are SGHNT and YENEEA. The CDR3 loop is CASSLNSGGGEQFF. As DNA, the CDR3 is TGTGCCAGCAGCTTAAATAGCGGGGGCGGGGAGCAGTTCTTC.

The V gene is TRBV19, the J gene TRBJ1-2; the D is unclear. Germline V gene sequence: CDR1 LNHDA, CDR2 SQIVND (reference sequence). The CDR3 length is 14 residues. Trimming removed 6 bases from V and 4 bases from J, with 15 bases in between. CDR3 nucleotides: TGTGCCAGTAGAAAAGGACTCACTTTCTATGGCTACACCTTC. Translating gives CASRKGLTFYGYTF.

The V call is TRBV11-2, the J call TRBJ2-3; maybe TRBD2 (5 bases). The V end was cut by 1 base, the J end by 2 bases, with 16 bases between. CDR1 and CDR2 from the germline V gene are SGHAT and FQNNGV. The length of the CDR3 is 17 residues. The CDR3: CASSLGVGLPPTDTQYF. CDR3 nucleotides: TGTGCCAGCAGCTTAGGGGTCGGACTGCCACCCACAGATACGCAGTATTTT.

The chain is built from TRBV2 and TRBJ1-1; 9 bases are shared with TRBD1. Germline loops: CDR1 SNHLY, CDR2 FYNNEI. After removal of 4 bases from V and 4 bases from J, the junction contained 4 bases not matched to a gene. The CDR3 length is 14 residues. The CDR3 region is CASSGDREGTEAFF. In DNA, the CDR3 is TGTGCCAGCAGTGGGGACAGGGAGGGCACTGAAGCTTTCTTT.

The chain carries TRBV5-6 and TRBJ1-5; 7 bases fit TRBD1. Germline CDR1 reads SGHDT; CDR2 reads YYEEEE. V was clipped by 3 bases and J by 6 bases; unmatched bases: 12. The CDR3 extends over 16 amino acids. CDR3 protein: CASSSRRQGRGQPQHF. In nucleotides, the CDR3 is TGTGCCAGCAGCTCTCGTAGACAGGGCCGGGGTCAGCCCCAGCATTTT.

The V and J genes are TRBV12-3 or TRBV12-4 and TRBJ1-4, with D unclear. CDR3 size: 13 residues. The V end lost 2 bases, the J end lost 8 bases, and 9 bases lay between the germline ends. The CDR3 bases are TGTGCCAGCAGTTTAAGGGAGGCGGAAAAACTGTTTTTT. Amino acid sequence: CASSLREAEKLFF.

This sequence joins TRBV6-5 and TRBJ1-1; D remains unclear. The germline gives CDR1 MNHEY, CDR2 SVGAGI. V dropped 7 bases and J dropped 1 base, with 10 bases sitting between them. The CDR3 runs 13 residues. CDR3 nucleotides: TGTGCCAGCATACATGAGGGGAACACTGAAGCTTTCTTT. It codes for CASIHEGNTEAFF.

This clone was seen more than once but under ten times. This chain uses TRBV12-3 or TRBV12-4 with TRBJ1-1; D is unresolved. The CDR3 contains 13 residues. Trimming left V 3 bases short and J 7 bases short, with 12 bases between. The CDR3 coding sequence is TGTGCCAGCAGTTTCTTGGGCAGCGGTGAAGCTTTCTTT. This translates into CASSFLGSGEAFF.

This clone showed up just once. CDR3 nucleotides: TGTGCCAGCAGCTTAGCTGGGGCAAGGGTCGCTAATGGCTACACCTTC. Translated: CASSLAGARVANGYTF. The chain combines TRBV7-9 with TRBJ1-2; D is perhaps TRBD1 (5 bases). V gave up 0 bases and J gave up 6 bases, with 17 bases separating them. CDR3 size: 16 residues. The germline CDR1 and CDR2 sequences are SEHNR and FQNEAQ (reference sequence).

The rearrangement links TRBV28 to TRBJ1-5; maybe TRBD1 (6 bases). CDR3 length equals 16 residues. Looked up from germline, CDR1 is MDHEN and CDR2 is SYDVKM. The V end was cut by 3 bases, the J end by 2 bases, with 14 bases between. CDR3 protein: CASSFNQGMGNQPQHF. CDR3 in DNA: TGTGCCAGCAGTTTTAATCAGGGGATGGGCAATCAGCCCCAGCATTTT. Full variable domain (remainder filled in from reference TRBV28 and TRBJ1-5): DVKVTQSSRYLVKRTGEKVFLECVQDMDHENMFWYRQDPGLGLRLIYFSYDVKMKEKGDIPEGYSVSREKKERFSLILESASTNQTSMYLCASSFNQGMGNQPQHFGDGTRLSIL.

CDR3: CASSPRIPTSGRGKGGAYNEQFF. The CDR3 region has the DNA TGTGCCAGCAGCCCCAGAATCCCCACTAGCGGGAGGGGAAAGGGTGGGGCTTACAATGAGCAGTTCTTC. The gene calls are TRBV4-2 and TRBJ2-1; TRBD2 aligns across 13 bases. This CDR3 is built from 23 residues. Germline lookup yields CDR1 LGHNA and CDR2 YNFKEQ. Trimming took 4 bases from V and 4 from J; bases not matched to a gene: 25.

The CDR3 DNA reads TGCGCCAGCAGCAGGGGCCTCCGGCAAGATAATTCACCCCTCCACTTT. Amino acid sequence: CASSRGLRQDNSPLHF. The rearrangement uses TRBV5-1 and TRBJ1-6; D perhaps matches TRBD1 (5 bases). Germline-derived CDR1 and CDR2 are SGHRS and YFSETQ. V shed 4 bases and J shed 5 bases, with 16 bases lying between them. The CDR3 consists of 16 residues.

The count of this clone is one. The rearrangement links TRBV18 to TRBJ2-2; D gene ambiguous. The CDR3 is 14 residues long. Germline V gene sequence: CDR1 KGHSH, CDR2 LQKENI. V lost 6 bases and J lost 0, with 8 bases in between. The CDR3 loop reads CASSSVANTGELFF. The CDR3 DNA sequence: TGTGCCAGCTCGTCTGTTGCGAACACCGGGGAGCTGTTTTTT. Looking up the rest from reference TRBV18 and TRBJ2-2 gives the full variable domain: NAGVMQNPRHLVRRRGQEARLRCSPMKGHSHVYWYRQLPEEGLKFMVYLQKENIIDESGMPKERFSAEFPKEGPSILRIQQVVRGDSAAYFCASSSVANTGELFFGEGSRLTVL.

This rearrangement joins TRBV2 to TRBJ1-6, with D unresolved. The CDR3 contains 14 residues. Trimming took off 6 bases at V and 5 bases at J, with 11 bases between the two ends. Per the germline V gene, CDR1 is SNHLY and CDR2 is FYNNEI. CDR3 sequence reads: CASSARPNNSPLHF. The CDR3 coding sequence is TGTGCCAGCAGCGCCAGGCCCAATAATTCACCCCTCCACTTT.

This chain uses TRBV28 with TRBJ1-5; 11 bases are a match to TRBD1. The V and J ends lost 5 bases and 5 bases, in that order; junction bases with no gene match: 11. Germline V lookup: CDR1 MDHEN, CDR2 SYDVKM. The CDR3 loop spans 17 amino acids. CDR3 sequence reads: CASSKLRTGGEDQPQHF. The CDR3, as DNA: TGTGCCAGCAGTAAGCTCCGGACAGGGGGCGAGGATCAGCCCCAGCATTTT.

V usage is TRBV30 and J usage is TRBJ1-1; possible D gene TRBD1, 6 bases. V shed 5 bases and J shed 8 bases, with 18 bases lying between them. CDR1 is GTSNPN and CDR2 is SVGIG in the germline V gene (reference sequence). The CDR3 length is 13 residues. The DNA of the CDR3 is TGTGCCTGGGGGACATCCGCCGAATTGGAAGCTTTCTTT. This sequence encodes CAWGTSAELEAFF.

The J gene is TRBJ2-1, the V gene TRBV6-5; 12 bases line up with TRBD2. Germline-derived CDR1 and CDR2 are MNHEY and SVGAGI. There are 15 residues in the CDR3. V was pared by 6 bases and J by 2 bases, with 2 bases of the junction left unmatched. CDR3 amino acids: CASRLAGGTYNEQFF. The CDR3 nucleotides are TGTGCCAGCAGACTAGCGGGAGGAACCTACAATGAGCAGTTCTTC.

This chain links TRBV2 with TRBJ1-1; no definite D call. CDR1 SNHLY and CDR2 FYNNEI come from the germline V gene. Trimming stripped 4 bases from V and 1 base from J, with 7 bases between. The CDR3 loop spans 13 amino acids. The CDR3 DNA sequence: TGTGCCAGCAGTGCGGTAACGAACACTGAAGCTTTCTTT. The encoded protein is CASSAVTNTEAFF.

This chain links TRBV19 with TRBJ1-5; D call uncertain. V lost 0 bases and J lost 7, with 16 bases in between. The germline gives CDR1 LNHDA, CDR2 SQIVND (reference sequence). This CDR3 is built from 16 residues. As DNA, the CDR3 is TGTGCCAGTAGTATAGAGGCGGAACCCCTCGCGCAGCCCCAGCATTTT. Translating gives CASSIEAEPLAQPQHF.

The chain combines TRBV4-3 with TRBJ2-2; D might be TRBD2 (6 bases). This CDR3 region has 16 residues. The germline V gene has CDR1 LGHNA and CDR2 YSLEER. V lost 4 bases and J lost 4, with 16 bases in between. CDR3 coding DNA: TGCGCCAGCAGCCGTACTAGCAATTGGGGCACCGGGGAGCTGTTTTTT. Translation gives CASSRTSNWGTGELFF.

For the CDR3, the DNA is TGTGCCAGCAGTTTATCGGGACAGGGGGATGGAAAACTGTTTTTT. As protein: CASSLSGQGDGKLFF. This chain links TRBV27 with TRBJ1-4; 11 bases are shared with TRBD1. This CDR3 spans 15 amino acids. Losses at the gene ends were 0 bases for V and 10 bases for J; bases not matched to a gene: 4. From germline, CDR1 is MNHEY and CDR2 SMNVEV (reference sequence).

The chain has TRBV3-1 (or the pseudogene TRBV3-2) and TRBJ1-1; D call uncertain. Germline loops: CDR1 LGHDT, CDR2 YNNKEL (reference sequence). The CDR3 spans 14 residues. Deletions cut 0 bases from V and 0 bases from J, with 5 bases between. CDR3 region: CASSQDWLNTEAFF. The CDR3 nucleotides are TGTGCCAGCAGCCAAGATTGGCTGAACACTGAAGCTTTCTTT.

In its sample, this clone was seen once. The gene calls are TRBV5-6 and TRBJ1-6; a weak D match, TRBD1 (5 bases). This CDR3 has 16 amino acids. Germline CDR1 SGHDT, CDR2 YYEEEE. V lost 4 bases, J lost 6 bases, and 17 bases lay in between. CDR3 amino acids: CASSRGDSQANSPLHF. The CDR3 bases are TGTGCCAGCAGCCGGGGGGATTCTCAGGCTAATTCACCCCTCCACTTT.

The chain is built from TRBV5-5 and TRBJ1-5; possible D gene TRBD1, 5 bases. The germline gives CDR1 SGHKS, CDR2 YYEKEE (reference sequence). Trimming stripped 1 base from V and 3 bases from J, with 11 bases between. The CDR3 has 15 residues. The CDR3 sequence is CASSLYRGNNQPQHF. CDR3 sequence (DNA): TGTGCCAGCAGCTTGTATAGGGGAAACAATCAGCCCCAGCATTTT.

V gene TRBV9 combines with J gene TRBJ2-3, with 9 bases that match TRBD1. The V gene's germline CDR1 is SGDLS and CDR2 YYNGEE. J was trimmed by 3 bases and V by 1 base; bases with no gene match: 3. This CDR3 region has 15 residues. The CDR3 nucleotides are TGTGCCAGCAGCGTAAGAGGGACAGGGACAGATACGCAGTATTTT. It translates to CASSVRGTGTDTQYF.

The V gene is TRBV6-6, the J gene TRBJ2-1; 12 nucleotides agree with TRBD2. The CDR3 length is 15 residues. V shed 6 bases and J 9 bases; nucleotides not matched to a gene: 9. CDR1 and CDR2 from the germline V gene are MNHNY and SVGAGI (reference sequence). The DNA for the CDR3 is TGTGCCAGCAGGTACGGACTAGCGGGATACGTTGAGCAGTTCTTC. Translated: CASRYGLAGYVEQFF.

The CDR3 region has the DNA TGCGCCAGCAGCTTCAATAGCGGGAGGGCCGGCAATGAGCAGTTCTTC. Protein: CASSFNSGRAGNEQFF. V usage is TRBV5-1 and J usage is TRBJ2-1; 11 positions agree with TRBD2. Germline V CDR1 and CDR2: SGHRS, YFSETQ. Trimming took 2 bases from V and 6 from J; bases not matched to a gene: 7. This CDR3 is built from 16 residues.

V gene TRBV18 combines with J gene TRBJ1-3; perhaps TRBD1 as D (5 bases). CDR3 length: 16 residues. Germline CDR1 and CDR2: KGHSH and LQKENI. V lost 3 bases and J 2 bases, leaving 14 bases between the germline ends. CDR3 sequence (DNA): TGTGCCAGCTCACCGGTATCGGGGGGTGCTGGAAACACCATATATTTT. Its protein product is CASSPVSGGAGNTIYF.

The gene calls are TRBV4-3 and TRBJ1-5; D is undetermined. The CDR3 length is 15 residues. Trimming stripped 0 bases from V and 9 bases from J, with 15 bases between. Germline-derived CDR1 and CDR2 are LGHNA and YSLEER. CDR3 DNA sequence: TGCGCCAGCAGCCAAGAATCCACGTGGAGGTTGCCCCAGCATTTT. Residues: CASSQESTWRLPQHF.

The rearrangement joins TRBV19 to TRBJ1-5, with D tentatively TRBD1 (6 bases). V lost 0 bases and J lost 6, with 12 bases in between. The CDR3 extends over 15 amino acids. CDR1 is LNHDA, CDR2 SQIVND, per germline (reference sequence). The CDR3 region has the DNA TGTGCCAGTAGTATAGAAACAGGGATGGTTCAGCCCCAGCATTTT. It yields the protein CASSIETGMVQPQHF.